A single sample is the source of the 2 T cell receptor beta chains below, sequenced in a study of graft-versus-host responses after intestinal transplantation. Produced via immunoSEQ multiplex PCR; TCRdb's table is partial and in-frame only. Here the sample spans 55,000 to 85,000 clones, more than 70% being singletons. No antigen has been assigned to these receptors. Here the sequenced sample was unstimulated CD8+ T cells sorted from spleen or lymph node cells, taken before intestinal transplant. These receptors were obtained from a human donor who received an intestinal transplant.

There are a few counts of this clone. The genes are TRBV19 and TRBJ2-1; 7 nucleotides agree with TRBD2. Germline lookup yields CDR1 LNHDA and CDR2 SQIVND (reference sequence). The CDR3 length is 15 residues. Germline trimming cut 5 bases from V and 0 bases from J; bases unmatched to any gene: 4. The CDR3 nucleotides read TGTGCCAGTAGTGGTCTAGCGGTCTCCTACAATGAGCAGTTCTTC. It encodes CASSGLAVSYNEQFF.

With respect to this clone: An end of the junction differs from the germline gene, which may be a read error. The chain uses TRBV13 and TRBJ2-3, with D possibly matching TRBD1 (6 bases). This CDR3 has 15 amino acids. The germline V gene encodes CDR1 PRHDT and CDR2 FYEKMQ (reference sequence). The DNA of the CDR3 is TGTGCCAGCAGCAGCCTCGGGCAGGGGCCAGATGCGCAGTATTTT. Protein product: CASSSLGQGPDAQYF.